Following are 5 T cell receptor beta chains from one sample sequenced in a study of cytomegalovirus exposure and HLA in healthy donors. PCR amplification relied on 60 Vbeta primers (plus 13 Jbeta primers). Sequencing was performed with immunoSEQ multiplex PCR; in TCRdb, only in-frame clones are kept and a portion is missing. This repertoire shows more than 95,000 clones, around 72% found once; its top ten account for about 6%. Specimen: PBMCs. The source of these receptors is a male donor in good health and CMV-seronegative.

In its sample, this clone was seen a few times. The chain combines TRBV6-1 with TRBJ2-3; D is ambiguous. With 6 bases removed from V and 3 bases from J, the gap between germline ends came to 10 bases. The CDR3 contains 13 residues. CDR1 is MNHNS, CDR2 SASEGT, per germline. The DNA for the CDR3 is TGTGCCAGCAGCATCACCGGGACAGATACGCAGTATTTT. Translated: CASSITGTDTQYF.

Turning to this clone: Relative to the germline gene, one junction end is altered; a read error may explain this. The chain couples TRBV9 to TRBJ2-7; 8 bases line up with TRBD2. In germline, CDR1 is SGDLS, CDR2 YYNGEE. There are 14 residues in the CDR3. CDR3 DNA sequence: TGTGCCAGCAGTGTAGGAGCGGGAGTCGGCGAGCAGTACTTC. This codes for CASSVGAGVGEQYF.

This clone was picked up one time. The DNA for the CDR3 is TGTGCCAGCAGTTGGACAGGGGCCCGCTCTGGCTACACCTTC. Translating gives CASSWTGARSGYTF. The rearrangement uses TRBV27 and TRBJ1-2; 9 nucleotides align to TRBD1. V lost 4 bases to trimming and J lost 7 bases; unmatched junction nucleotides: 7. This CDR3 is built from 14 residues. CDR1 MNHEY and CDR2 SMNVEV come from the germline V gene (reference sequence).

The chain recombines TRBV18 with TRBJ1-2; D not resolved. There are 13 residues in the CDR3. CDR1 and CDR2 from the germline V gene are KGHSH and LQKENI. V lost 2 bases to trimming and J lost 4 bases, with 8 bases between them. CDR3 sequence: CASSPEVSYGYTF. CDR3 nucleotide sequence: TGTGCCAGCTCACCAGAGGTTAGCTATGGCTACACCTTC.

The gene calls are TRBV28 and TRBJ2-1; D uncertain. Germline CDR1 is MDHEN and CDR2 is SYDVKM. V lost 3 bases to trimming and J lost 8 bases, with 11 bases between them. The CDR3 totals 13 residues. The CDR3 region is CASSFPPSHEQFF. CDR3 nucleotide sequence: TGTGCCAGCAGTTTCCCCCCCTCCCATGAGCAGTTCTTC.